One sample yielded the 17 T cell receptor beta chains listed below, sequenced in a study of T cell repertoires in cytomegalovirus infection. A single record per CDR3 protein comes from TCRdb applying MiXCR to the reads. This table has approximately 500,000 distinct CDR3 sequences, around 11% appearing once. Sequenced material: PBMCs. The receptors were gathered from a human donor in good health (CMV status not recorded). Some clones in this sample may be carry-over from other donors' samples.

This clonotype was detected many times. J is TRBJ2-1 and V is TRBV7-9; 14 bases are shared with TRBD2. Trimming cost V 5 bases and J 1 base; bases outside gene matches: 10. Germline CDR1 SEHNR, CDR2 FQNEAQ (reference sequence). The CDR3 covers 19 residues. CDR3 in amino acids: CASSPRTSGRPPSYNEQFF. As DNA, the CDR3 is TGTGCCAGCAGCCCGAGGACTAGCGGGAGGCCTCCATCCTACAATGAGCAGTTCTTC.

In this sample, this clonotype turned up a few times. The chain employs TRBV7-9 and TRBJ2-7, with 9 bases fitting TRBD1. With 7 bases clipped from V and 7 bases from J, the junction kept 17 bases outside the gene matches. Germline V lookup: CDR1 SEHNR, CDR2 FQNEAQ (reference sequence). This CDR3 contains 16 residues. CDR3 DNA sequence: TGTGCCAGCAACCAAGTAACGGGACAGGGTGGTGGTGAGCAGTACTTC. Protein product: CASNQVTGQGGGEQYF.

This chain joins TRBV2 and TRBJ2-1, with 7 bases matching TRBD2. The V and J ends lost 11 bases and 7 bases, in that order; junction bases with no gene match: 11. The CDR3 is made up of 13 amino acids. Germline V gives CDR1 SNHLY, CDR2 FYNNEI. The CDR3: CAGQGLWGNEQFF. CDR3 DNA: TGTGCCGGCCAGGGACTATGGGGAAATGAGCAGTTCTTC.

This chain uses TRBV29-1 with TRBJ1-1; 9 nucleotides align to TRBD1. Germline V gene data show CDR1 as SQVTM and CDR2 as ANQGSEA. The CDR3 is 13 amino acids. Trimming removed 7 bases from V and 5 bases from J; junction bases left unmatched: 8. The CDR3 DNA is TGCAGCGCTGCGGGACAGGGAGGGACTGAAGCTTTCTTT. Translated, it gives CSAAGQGGTEAFF.

This clonotype was seen at least ten times. V gene TRBV5-1 combines with J gene TRBJ1-2; D possibly corresponds to TRBD1 (6 bases). The CDR3 sequence is 15 residues long. Germline CDR1 SGHRS, CDR2 YFSETQ. V was clipped by 4 bases and J by 6 bases, with 19 bases between them. As DNA, the CDR3 is TGCGCCAGCAGCCCGTACTATGGACAGCAGGATGGCTACACCTTC. This gives the protein CASSPYYGQQDGYTF.

This rearrangement joins TRBV18 to TRBJ1-1; D is unclear. Trimming cost V 2 bases and J 3 bases, with 10 bases left between them. This CDR3 has 14 residues. Germline-derived CDR1 and CDR2 are KGHSH and LQKENI. CDR3 coding DNA: TGTGCCAGCTCACCAAGAATGAGGGACACTGAAGCTTTCTTT. Its translation: CASSPRMRDTEAFF.

This clonotype was seen at least ten times. The chain is built from TRBV19 and TRBJ2-5; TRBD2 is a possible D gene (6 bases). CDR3 length equals 15 residues. V was cut by 5 bases and J by 2 bases, with 15 bases left in between. The germline V gene has CDR1 LNHDA and CDR2 SQIVND (reference sequence). The CDR3 DNA is TGTGCCAGTAGTTCGCCGTGGAGGGGTCAAGAGACCCAGTACTTC. As protein: CASSSPWRGQETQYF.

The rearrangement joins TRBV4-2 to TRBJ2-7, with D perhaps TRBD1 or TRBD2 (6 bases each). The CDR3 consists of 18 residues. CDR1 LGHNA and CDR2 YNFKEQ come from the germline V gene. The ends were cut back, 5 bases at V and 1 base at J, with 24 bases in the middle. CDR3 sequence (DNA): TGTGCCAGCAGCGCCCTTCGCGGGGACACCACGTTTTCCTACGAGCAGTACTTC. Amino acid sequence: CASSALRGDTTFSYEQYF.

The table lists this clonotype with many counts. The chain couples TRBV12-3 or TRBV12-4 to TRBJ1-1; D might be TRBD1 (6 bases). The CDR3 covers 14 residues. Trimming cost V 7 bases and J 0 bases, with 12 bases left between them. The CDR3 loop reads CASIPTGVNTEAFF. In DNA, the CDR3 is TGTGCCAGCATTCCGACAGGCGTGAACACTGAAGCTTTCTTT.

The rearrangement links TRBV20-1 to TRBJ2-2; tentative D call: TRBD1 (5 bases). The CDR3 is 15 amino acids. Germline CDR1 and CDR2: DFQATT and SNEGSKA (reference sequence). V dropped 3 bases and J dropped 0 bases, with 11 bases sitting between them. CDR3 sequence reads: CSASSGATNTGELFF. Here the CDR3 DNA reads TGCAGTGCTAGCTCTGGGGCTACGAACACCGGGGAGCTGTTTTTT.

This clonotype came up many times. The chain employs TRBV3-1 and TRBJ1-2; possible D gene TRBD1, 6 bases. Looked up from germline, CDR1 is LGHDT and CDR2 is YNNKEL (reference sequence). V was trimmed by 7 bases and J by 4 bases, leaving 16 bases between them. The CDR3 runs 14 residues. CDR3 DNA sequence: TGTGCCAGCACCAACATCGGACAGATCTATGGCTACACCTTC. Amino acids: CASTNIGQIYGYTF.

The V and J genes are TRBV18 and TRBJ2-5; 12 nucleotides align to TRBD2. This CDR3 has 15 residues. CDR1 KGHSH and CDR2 LQKENI come from the germline V gene. V shed 5 bases and J 5 bases; nucleotides not matched to a gene: 6. CDR3 loop: CASSGGLAGMETQYF. For the CDR3, the DNA is TGTGCCAGCTCAGGCGGACTAGCGGGAATGGAGACCCAGTACTTC.

This clonotype was detected many times. The J gene is TRBJ2-1, the V gene TRBV4-1; maybe TRBD2 (6 bases). CDR3 length: 20 amino acids. Trimming cost V 0 bases and J 2 bases, with 23 bases left between them. Per the germline V gene, CDR1 is MGHRA and CDR2 is YSYEKL. The CDR3 spells CASSQDGGKRTVNTYNEQFF. Here the CDR3 DNA reads TGCGCCAGCAGCCAAGACGGGGGAAAACGCACTGTGAATACCTACAATGAGCAGTTCTTC.

At least ten counts were recorded for this clonotype. The chain recombines TRBV6-5 with TRBJ2-7; no firm D call. The germline V gene encodes CDR1 MNHEY and CDR2 SVGAGI. CDR3 length equals 13 residues. The V and J ends lost 4 bases and 2 bases respectively, with 9 bases between them. DNA of the CDR3: TGTGCCAGCAGTTCCCCACGGACCTACGAGCAGTACTTC. It encodes CASSSPRTYEQYF.

Many counts were recorded for this clonotype. V gene TRBV6-1 combines with J gene TRBJ2-3; TRBD1 aligns across 8 bases. The germline V gene encodes CDR1 MNHNS and CDR2 SASEGT. The V gene end was trimmed by 6 bases and the J gene end by 3 bases; junction bases not matched to a gene: 14. This CDR3 has 17 amino acids. The CDR3 reads CASSRRTGRYNTDTQYF. As DNA, the CDR3 is TGTGCCAGCAGCCGGAGGACAGGGCGGTATAATACAGATACGCAGTATTTT.

This clonotype occurred many times. This chain connects TRBV4-2 to TRBJ2-3, with D perhaps given as TRBD1 or TRBD2 (5 bases each). The germline gives CDR1 LGHNA, CDR2 YNFKEQ. There are 18 residues in the CDR3. Trimming pared 4 bases from V and 2 bases from J, leaving 22 bases between. CDR3 in amino acids: CASSRNRGAGGPTDTQYF. Here the CDR3 DNA reads TGTGCCAGCAGCCGGAACCGAGGGGCAGGCGGCCCCACAGATACGCAGTATTTT.

This clonotype has ten or more counts. The rearrangement joins TRBV2 to TRBJ2-5; D not resolved. CDR3 size: 13 residues. The germline V gene has CDR1 SNHLY and CDR2 FYNNEI. The germline V and J ends were trimmed by 4 bases and 3 bases, with 9 bases remaining between them. CDR3 coding DNA: TGTGCCAGCAGTGTCAACATTGAAGAGACCCAGTACTTC. This codes for CASSVNIEETQYF.